The source of this T cell receptor (beta chain) is a study of regulatory T cells. Study-level results: Hydrophobic residues at CDR3 positions 6 and 7 were enriched in conventional CD4+ T cells of CD3G-deficient patients.

With respect to this clone: Its cognate antigen is unknown.

Primers: 52 TRBV forward and 13 TRBJ reverse. Clones were read by immunoSEQ multiplex PCR, and TCRdb kept only the in-frame ones, dropping some. The table shows about 30,000 clones, with 80% to 95% occurring only once. CD4+ cells were sorted into CD25-high CD127-low regulatory cells and CD25-low CD127-high conventional cells. The receptor's source is a person under 35 with CD3G deficiency. The specimen was conventional CD4+ T cells sorted from blood.

The CDR3 DNA is TGTGCCAGCAGTTTATCGGACTATGCCAATGAGCAGTTCTTC. Amino acids: CASSLSDYANEQFF. This chain connects TRBV28 to TRBJ2-1; D might be TRBD2 (6 bases). In germline, CDR1 is MDHEN, CDR2 SYDVKM. The CDR3 has 14 residues. The V end lost 1 base, the J end lost 6 bases, and 10 bases lay between the germline ends.